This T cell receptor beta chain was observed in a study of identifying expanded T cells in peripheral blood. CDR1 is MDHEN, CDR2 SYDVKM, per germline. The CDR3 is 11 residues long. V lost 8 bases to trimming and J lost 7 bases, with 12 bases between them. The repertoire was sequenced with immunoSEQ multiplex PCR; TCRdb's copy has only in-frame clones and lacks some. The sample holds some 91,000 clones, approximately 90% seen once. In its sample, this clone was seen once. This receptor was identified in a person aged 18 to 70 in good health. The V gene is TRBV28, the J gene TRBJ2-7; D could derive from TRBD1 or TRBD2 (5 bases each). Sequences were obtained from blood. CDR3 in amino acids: CASGDRREQYF. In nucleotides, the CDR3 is TGTGCCAGCGGGGACCGTCGAGAGCAGTACTTC.